The T cell receptor beta chain under discussion was sequenced for a study of blood T cell repertoires in COVID-19. Across the study: The United States, Italy and Spain supplied acute and convalescent COVID-19 samples.

Authors' methods: Estimation of nucleated cell counts was performed using reference gene primer amplification. Generated by immunoSEQ multiplex PCR, the TCRdb table keeps only in-frame clones and is missing some. V, J and clone size reflect that table, while D and trimming were determined from the DNA. The sample has roughly 120,000 clones; about 90% are singletons. The CDR3 sequence is 14 residues long. V was clipped by 3 bases and J by 2 bases, with 5 bases between them. The germline CDR1 and CDR2 sequences are MNHEY and SMNVEV (reference sequence). The chain carries TRBV27 and TRBJ2-6; tentative D call: TRBD1 (5 bases). Material: peripheral blood. This sequence originates from a human donor in a cohort sampled during active COVID-19. The CDR3 here is CASSFRAGANVLTF. The CDR3 DNA sequence: TGTGCCAGCAGTTTCAGGGCTGGGGCCAACGTCCTGACTTTC.